This T cell receptor beta chain was recovered during a study of T-cell memory formation after mild COVID-19. In TCRdb, the 5' RACE reads were re-called with MiXCR into one record per CDR3 protein. This table holds roughly 200,000 distinct CDR3 sequences, 9% to 10% found once. This clonotype was counted ten times or more. Its antigen is currently unknown. Overall study findings and caveats: The SARS-CoV-2 specificity of second-wave clones reaching peak at day 37 remained unverified.

This clonotype was obtained from a man aged 18 to 29 who had mild COVID-19 (a few samples of this study predate the infection). Cell type and time point are not known. The sequenced material came from PBMCs or a T cell subset sorted from them (not recorded which).

In DNA, the CDR3 is TGCAGCTCCCAGTCCGGGGGAAGAGGCAATCAGCCCCAGCATTTT. This codes for CSSQSGGRGNQPQHF. The rearrangement links TRBV20-1 to TRBJ1-5; TRBD1 is a possible D gene (5 bases). CDR1 is DFQATT, CDR2 SNEGSKA, per germline (reference sequence). The CDR3 spans 15 residues.